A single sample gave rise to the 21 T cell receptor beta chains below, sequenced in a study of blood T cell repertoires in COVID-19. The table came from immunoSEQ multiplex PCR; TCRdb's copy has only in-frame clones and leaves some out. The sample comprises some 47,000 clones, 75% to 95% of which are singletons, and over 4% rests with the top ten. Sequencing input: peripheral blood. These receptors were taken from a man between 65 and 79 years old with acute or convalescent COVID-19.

CDR3 DNA: TGTGCCAGCATGGATAGGGGCTCTGGGTACAATGAGCAGTTCTTC. This codes for CASMDRGSGYNEQFF. The chain recombines TRBV2 with TRBJ2-1; possible D gene TRBD1, 5 bases. CDR1 SNHLY and CDR2 FYNNEI come from the germline V gene. The CDR3 contains 15 residues. Between the trimmed V and J ends, which lost 7 bases and 4 bases, there was a span of 17 bases.

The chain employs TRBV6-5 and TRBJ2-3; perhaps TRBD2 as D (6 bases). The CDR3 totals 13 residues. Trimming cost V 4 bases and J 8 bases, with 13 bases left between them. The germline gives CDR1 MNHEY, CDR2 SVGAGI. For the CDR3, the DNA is TGTGCCAGCAGTTGGGGCCCTAGCGTTACGCAGTATTTT. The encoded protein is CASSWGPSVTQYF.

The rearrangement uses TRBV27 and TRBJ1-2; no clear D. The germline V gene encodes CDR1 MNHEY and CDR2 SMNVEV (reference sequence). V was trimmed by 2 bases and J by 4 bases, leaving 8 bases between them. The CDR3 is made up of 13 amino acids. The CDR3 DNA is TGTGCCAGCAGTTTAAGTAGATCCTATGGCTACACCTTC. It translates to CASSLSRSYGYTF.

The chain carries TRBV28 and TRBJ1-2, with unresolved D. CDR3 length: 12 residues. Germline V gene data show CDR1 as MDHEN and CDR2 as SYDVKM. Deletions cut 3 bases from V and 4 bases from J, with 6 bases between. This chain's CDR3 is CASSFNSYGYTF. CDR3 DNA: TGTGCCAGCAGTTTTAACAGCTATGGCTACACCTTC.

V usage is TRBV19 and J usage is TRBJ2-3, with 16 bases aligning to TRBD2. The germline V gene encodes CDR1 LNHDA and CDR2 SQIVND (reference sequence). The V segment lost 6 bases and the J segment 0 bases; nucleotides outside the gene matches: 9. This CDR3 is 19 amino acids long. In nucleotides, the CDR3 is TGTGCCAGTAGCCTACCCGGGACTAGCGGGGGGGTTAGCACAGATACGCAGTATTTT. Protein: CASSLPGTSGGVSTDTQYF.

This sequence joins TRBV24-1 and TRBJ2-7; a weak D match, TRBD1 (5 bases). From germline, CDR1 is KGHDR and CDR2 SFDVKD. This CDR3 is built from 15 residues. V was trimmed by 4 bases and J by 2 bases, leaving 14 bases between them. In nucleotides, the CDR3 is TGTGCCACCAGTGACCATGACAGTTTGACCTACGAGCAGTACTTC. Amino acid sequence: CATSDHDSLTYEQYF.

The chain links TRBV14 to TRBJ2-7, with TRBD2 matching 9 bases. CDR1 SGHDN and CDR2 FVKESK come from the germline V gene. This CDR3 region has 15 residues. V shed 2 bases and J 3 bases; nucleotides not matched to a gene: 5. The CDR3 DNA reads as TGTGCCAGCAGCCAACTGGGCGGGGGGGTCTACGAGCAGTACTTC. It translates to CASSQLGGGVYEQYF.

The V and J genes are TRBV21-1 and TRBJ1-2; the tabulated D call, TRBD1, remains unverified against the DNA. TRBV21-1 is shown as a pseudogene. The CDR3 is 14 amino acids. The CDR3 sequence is CASSNCRQNYGYTF. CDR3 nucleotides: TGTGCCAGCAGCAATTGTAGACAGAACTATGGCTACACCTTC.

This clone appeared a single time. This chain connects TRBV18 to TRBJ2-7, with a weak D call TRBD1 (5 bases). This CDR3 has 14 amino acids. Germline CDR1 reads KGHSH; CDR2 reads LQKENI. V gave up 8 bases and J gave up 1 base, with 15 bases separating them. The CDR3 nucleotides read TGTGCCAGCAAACTTACAGGTACTTCCTACGAGCAGTACTTC. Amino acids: CASKLTGTSYEQYF.

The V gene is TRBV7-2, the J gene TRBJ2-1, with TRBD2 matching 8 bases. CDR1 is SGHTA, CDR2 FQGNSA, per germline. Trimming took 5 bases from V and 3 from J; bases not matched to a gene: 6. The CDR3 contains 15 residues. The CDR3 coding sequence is TGTGCCAGCAGCCCTCGGGGGGGCGACTACAATGAGCAGTTCTTC. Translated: CASSPRGGDYNEQFF.

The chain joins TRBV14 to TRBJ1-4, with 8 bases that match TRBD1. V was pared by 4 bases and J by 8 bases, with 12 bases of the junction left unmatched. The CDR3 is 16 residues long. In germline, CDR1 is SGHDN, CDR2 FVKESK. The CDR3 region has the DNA TGTGCCAGCAGCCTTTACCAACAGGGGGTTAACGAAAAACTGTTTTTT. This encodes CASSLYQQGVNEKLFF. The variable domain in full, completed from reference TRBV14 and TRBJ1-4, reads EAGVTQFPSHSVIEKGQTVTLRCDPISGHDNLYWYRRVMGKEIKFLLHFVKESKQDESGMPNNRFLAERTGGTYSTLKVQPAELEDSGVYFCASSLYQQGVNEKLFFGSGTQLSVL.

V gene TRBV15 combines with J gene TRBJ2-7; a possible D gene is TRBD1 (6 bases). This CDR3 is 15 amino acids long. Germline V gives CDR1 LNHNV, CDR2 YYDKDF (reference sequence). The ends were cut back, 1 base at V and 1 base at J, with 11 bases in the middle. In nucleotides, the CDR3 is TGTGCCACCAGCAGAGGCTTGACAGGATCCTACGAGCAGTACTTC. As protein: CATSRGLTGSYEQYF.

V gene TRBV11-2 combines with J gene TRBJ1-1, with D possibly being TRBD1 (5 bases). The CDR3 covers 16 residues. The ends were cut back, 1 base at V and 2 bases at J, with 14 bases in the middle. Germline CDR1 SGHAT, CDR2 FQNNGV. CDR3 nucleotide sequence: TGTGCCAGCAGCTTAGGGAGGGGTACGGGAAACACTGAAGCTTTCTTT. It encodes CASSLGRGTGNTEAFF.

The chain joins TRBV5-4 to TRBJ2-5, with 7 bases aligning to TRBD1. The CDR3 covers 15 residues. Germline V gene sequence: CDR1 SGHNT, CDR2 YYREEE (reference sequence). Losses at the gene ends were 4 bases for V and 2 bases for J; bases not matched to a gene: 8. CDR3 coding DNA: TGTGCCAGCAGCCCGCGAAGGGGGCGGCAAGAGACCCAGTACTTC. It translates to CASSPRRGRQETQYF.

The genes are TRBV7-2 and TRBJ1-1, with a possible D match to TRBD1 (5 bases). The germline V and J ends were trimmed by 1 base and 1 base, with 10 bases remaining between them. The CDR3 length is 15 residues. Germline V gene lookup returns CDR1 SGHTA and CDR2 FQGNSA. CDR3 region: CASSLGQISNTEAFF. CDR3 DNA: TGTGCCAGCAGCTTAGGACAGATCTCGAACACTGAAGCTTTCTTT. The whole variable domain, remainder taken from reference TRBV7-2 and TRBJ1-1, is GAGVSQSPSNKVTEKGKDVELRCDPISGHTALYWYRQSLGQGLEFLIYFQGNSAPDKSGLPSDRFSAERTGGSVSTLTIQRTQQEDSAVYLCASSLGQISNTEAFFGQGTRLTVV.

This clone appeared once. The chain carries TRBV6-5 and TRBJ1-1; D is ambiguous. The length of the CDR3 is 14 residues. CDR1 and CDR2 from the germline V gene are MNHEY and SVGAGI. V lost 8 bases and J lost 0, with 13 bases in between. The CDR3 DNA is TGTGCCAGCCTGGGAGGGTTTGTGAACACTGAAGCTTTCTTT. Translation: CASLGGFVNTEAFF.

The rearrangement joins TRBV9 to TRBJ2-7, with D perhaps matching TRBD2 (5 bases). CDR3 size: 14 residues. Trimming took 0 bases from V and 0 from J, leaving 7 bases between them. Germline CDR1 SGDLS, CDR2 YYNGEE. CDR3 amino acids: CASSVGGSSYEQYF. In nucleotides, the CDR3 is TGTGCCAGCAGCGTAGGTGGGAGCTCCTACGAGCAGTACTTC.

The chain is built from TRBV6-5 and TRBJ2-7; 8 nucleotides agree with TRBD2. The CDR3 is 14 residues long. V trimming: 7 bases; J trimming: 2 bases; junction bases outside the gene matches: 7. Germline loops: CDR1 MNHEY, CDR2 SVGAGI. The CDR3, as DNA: TGTGCCAGCACCCCAGGGACTAGGACCTACGAGCAGTACTTC. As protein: CASTPGTRTYEQYF.

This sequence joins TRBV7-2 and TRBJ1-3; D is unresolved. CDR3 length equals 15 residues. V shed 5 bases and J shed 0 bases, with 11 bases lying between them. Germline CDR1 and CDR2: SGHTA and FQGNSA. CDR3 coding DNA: TGTGCCAGCAGCCCCCGAACGGGCTCTGGAAACACCATATATTTT. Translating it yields CASSPRTGSGNTIYF.

In DNA, the CDR3 is TGTGCCAGCAGTCCGTCGCGGGGGCCCCTGTCGAGTCAGCCCCAGCATTTT. Translating gives CASSPSRGPLSSQPQHF. The chain is built from TRBV28 and TRBJ1-5; the D gene is possibly TRBD1 (6 bases). V was clipped by 5 bases and J by 6 bases, with 23 bases between them. Per germline, CDR1 MDHEN and CDR2 SYDVKM. The CDR3 loop spans 17 amino acids.

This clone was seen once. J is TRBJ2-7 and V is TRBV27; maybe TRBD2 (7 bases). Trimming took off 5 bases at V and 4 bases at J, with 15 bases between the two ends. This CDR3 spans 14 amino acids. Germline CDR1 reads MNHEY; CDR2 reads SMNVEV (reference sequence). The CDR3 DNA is TGTGCCAGCAGTCCGCGGGGGCCAGGGTACGAGCAGTACTTC. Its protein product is CASSPRGPGYEQYF.